This T cell receptor beta chain was identified in a study of blood T cell repertoires in COVID-19. Profiled with immunoSEQ multiplex PCR; TCRdb holds only in-frame clones, not every one. This table has about 530,000 clones, 70% to 90% appearing once. The CDR3 is made up of 17 amino acids. Looked up from germline, CDR1 is SQVTM and CDR2 is ANQGSEA. Trimming left V 6 bases short and J 0 bases short, with 18 bases between. The receptor's source is a woman in her fifties or sixties with COVID-19, enrolled during active disease. Sequenced input: peripheral blood. The chain links TRBV29-1 to TRBJ2-6; D is possibly TRBD2 (5 bases). The CDR3 here is CSVRAGRASSGANVLTF. The DNA for the CDR3 is TGCAGCGTCCGTGCGGGCCGAGCATCCTCTGGGGCCAACGTCCTGACTTTC.